Included here is one T cell receptor beta chain sequence, with context. The target of this receptor is not known. Qualities for individual bases were not recorded, and no much larger clone is one base off. Synthesis of TCR cDNA relied on 5'RACE template switching, a step that introduced a universal primer site along with unique molecular identifiers. Priming of cDNA synthesis was performed from both the TCR alpha and TCR beta constant segments. Library amplification used two PCR steps, and the second PCR step added sample barcodes and sequencing adapters. Sequencing of libraries was performed on Illumina HiSeq 2500 (2x100 bp) or NovaSeq (2x150 bp). On the study's bioinformatics: MIGEC handled demultiplexing of reads and collapsing into UMI consensus sequences, while MiXCR performed V(D)J alignment. Vaccine-responding clonotypes were defined with edgeR using replicate PBMC samples, requiring FDR below 0.01 and a log2 fold change above 5 up to day 15. Each bulk clonotype was labeled CD4 or CD8 based on which sequenced repertoire, CD4 or CD8, contained the clonotype at higher abundance. The public reads were run again by TCRdb, first through fastp at Q25 and then through MiXCR, and only productive beta chains were kept. CDR3 protein sequences are deduplicated, and each keeps its most common genes and DNA. The V and J calls were determined by TCRdb, not by the authors. The sample contains roughly 500,000 distinct CDR3 sequences, about a fifth of them found a single time. The top ten clones comprise 13% to 15% of the sample.

This specimen comes from a study of T cells after yellow fever vaccination (dated by TCRdb to between 2018 and 2020). Turning to the overall study: The SMART-Seq v4 Ultra Low Input RNA kit was used to prepare libraries from fractions with low cell numbers. Two healthy male donors, one aged 18 to 29 and one aged 30 to 40 years, were included in the cohort. To track T-cell clones before and after primary and booster YFV17D yellow fever vaccination, bulk TCR alpha and beta repertoires were sequenced longitudinally. Blood samples were taken at several timepoints before and after primary and secondary immunization, and bulk PBMC replicates and cell subsets were isolated. What the research found in general, with its limitations: The secondary T-cell response was weaker than the primary response but faster, peaking on day 5 instead of day 15. A small share of clonotypes occurred in both CD4 and CD8 compartments, likely arising from convergent recombination. After the booster, most of the clones that had expanded following primary vaccination were detected again (just under 97% of CD4 and around nine tenths of CD8), which suggests that memory was broadly maintained. FACS-sorted repertoires could contain abundant contaminating clonotypes from the bulk population, so computational filtering was required. Because the study included only two donors, the extent to which the findings can be generalized is limited.

The sample's treatment or condition label, in plain terms: live attenuated yellow fever vaccine strain. Two biological replicates of bulk PBMCs were collected at each blood-draw timepoint. A standard Ficoll-Paque protocol was used to isolate PBMCs from peripheral blood. RNA was extracted with TriZol from bulk PBMCs, CD4 and CD8 fractions, and dextramer-positive and dextramer-negative fractions. The germline V gene (reference sequence) gives CDR1 as LNHDA and CDR2 as SQIVND. The CDR3 numbers 13 residues from cysteine through phenylalanine. CDR3 DNA is the only sequence kept; it has 39 bases, read in frame from the first base. The V and J ends are trimmed by 6 bases and 3 bases, leaving 9 bases between them.

The material was PBMCs, obtained 15 days after the yellow fever booster vaccination. The chain is encoded by TRBV19 joined to TRBJ1-5; no confident D gene assignment can be made. This clonotype was sampled from a man aged 25-45 years who received the YFV17D yellow fever vaccine. The CDR3 region has the sequence CASRWESNQPQHF. The DNA is TGTGCCAGTAGATGGGAATCCAATCAGCCCCAGCATTTT.